The 2 T cell receptor beta chains given below trace back to one sample, sequenced in a study of blood T cell repertoires in COVID-19. The protocol was immunoSEQ multiplex PCR, while the TCRdb copy is restricted to in-frame clones and leaves out a portion. The data hold approximately 270,000 clones, with 70% to 90% observed a single time. The specimen was PBMCs or T cells enriched from blood (not recorded which). Receptors were obtained from a man aged 40-49 years who had recovered from COVID-19.

This clone was observed once. The chain couples TRBV6-5 to TRBJ2-5, with 8 bases that match TRBD1. V shed 7 bases, J shed 5 bases, and the junction held 9 bases outside the gene matches. The CDR3 is 14 amino acids. Germline lookup yields CDR1 MNHEY and CDR2 SVGAGI. This CDR3 reads CASIRTGQGETQYF. As DNA, the CDR3 is TGTGCCAGCATCAGGACAGGGCAGGGGGAGACCCAGTACTTC.

The chain is built from TRBV6-5 and TRBJ2-3; D is unresolved. The ends were cut back, 4 bases at V and 2 bases at J, with 13 bases in the middle. Germline V lookup: CDR1 MNHEY, CDR2 SVGAGI. CDR3 length: 15 amino acids. In DNA form, the CDR3 reads TGTGCCAGCAGTTTCCCTCCGGAGTTCACAGATACGCAGTATTTT. It encodes CASSFPPEFTDTQYF.